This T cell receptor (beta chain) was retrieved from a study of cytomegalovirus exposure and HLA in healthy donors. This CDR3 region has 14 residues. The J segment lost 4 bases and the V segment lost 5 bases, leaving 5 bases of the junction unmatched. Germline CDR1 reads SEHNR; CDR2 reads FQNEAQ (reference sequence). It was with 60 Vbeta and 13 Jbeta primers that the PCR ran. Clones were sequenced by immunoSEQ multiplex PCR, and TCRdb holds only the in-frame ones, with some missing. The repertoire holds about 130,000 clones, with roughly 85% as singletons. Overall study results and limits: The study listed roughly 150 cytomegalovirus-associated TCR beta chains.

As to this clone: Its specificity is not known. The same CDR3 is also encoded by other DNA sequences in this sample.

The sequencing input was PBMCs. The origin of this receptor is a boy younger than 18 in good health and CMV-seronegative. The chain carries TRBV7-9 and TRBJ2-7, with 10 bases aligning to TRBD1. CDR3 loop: CASSPRTGGYEQYF. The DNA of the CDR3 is TGTGCCAGCAGCCCCCGGACAGGGGGTTACGAGCAGTACTTC.